Each of the 28 T cell receptor beta chains below was sequenced from the same sample in a study of monozygotic twins with inflammatory bowel disease. Reprocessing the 5' RACE reads, TCRdb reports a single entry for every CDR3 protein and omits DNA. Found here are around 99,000 distinct CDR3 sequences; the top ten clones hold approximately 13%. The specimen was blood. The receptors shown here come from a human donor with ulcerative colitis or Crohn's disease, or a healthy co-twin of an affected twin (not recorded which).

The V call is TRBV7-2, the J call TRBJ2-1; there is no DNA to check the TCRdb D call of TRBD1. Per germline, CDR1 SGHTA and CDR2 FQGNSA. The CDR3 consists of 12 residues. The chain's CDR3 is CASSLQGEEQFF.

The gene calls are TRBV5-6 and TRBJ2-4; TCRdb's D call of TRBD2 is untestable without DNA. Germline CDR1 SGHDT, CDR2 YYEEEE. The CDR3 spans 13 residues. CDR3 in amino acids: CASSLRARNIQYF.

The CDR3 sequence: CASIKAGSYNEQFF. The chain is built from TRBV6-6 and TRBJ2-1; TCRdb selects TRBD2, and the lack of DNA leaves this call unchecked. The CDR3 is 14 amino acids. The germline gives CDR1 MNHNY, CDR2 SVGAGI (reference sequence).

This chain uses TRBV5-1 with TRBJ2-3; TCRdb names TRBD2, which stays unverified in the absence of DNA. This CDR3 spans 17 amino acids. Germline V lookup: CDR1 SGHRS, CDR2 YFSETQ. This CDR3 reads CASSFSPGSSNTDTQYF.

The chain couples TRBV5-1 to TRBJ2-1; no DNA is available, so the TRBD2 call from TCRdb remains unchecked. CDR1 and CDR2 from the germline V gene are SGHRS and YFSETQ. The CDR3 is made up of 16 amino acids. CDR3 in amino acids: CASNNRGVPSYNEQFF.

The chain links TRBV10-2 to TRBJ2-3; TCRdb indicates TRBD1, and absent DNA this call remains unverified. This CDR3 has 12 residues. CDR1 and CDR2 from the germline V gene are WSHSY and SAAADI. The CDR3: CASESGTDTQYF.

This sequence joins TRBV20-1 and TRBJ2-5; checking the TCRdb D call of TRBD2 is not possible without DNA. The CDR3 contains 14 residues. The V gene's germline CDR1 is DFQATT and CDR2 SNEGSKA (reference sequence). CDR3 loop: CSAHGLAGRETQYF.

The rearrangement links TRBV12-3 or TRBV12-4 to TRBJ1-1; there is no DNA to check the TCRdb D call of TRBD1. The CDR3 is made up of 14 amino acids. CDR3 region: CASSPTGLNTEAFF.

The rearrangement joins TRBV7-2 to TRBJ1-5; the TCRdb call, TRBD1, lacks DNA for checking. The CDR3 is 15 amino acids. Germline values: CDR1 SGHTA, CDR2 FQGNSA. Here the CDR3 reads CASSFDMGSNQPQHF. The whole variable domain, filled in from reference TRBV7-2 and TRBJ1-5, reads GAGVSQSPSNKVTEKGKDVELRCDPISGHTALYWYRQSLGQGLEFLIYFQGNSAPDKSGLPSDRFSAERTGGSVSTLTIQRTQQEDSAVYLCASSFDMGSNQPQHFGDGTRLSIL.

The chain joins TRBV29-1 to TRBJ1-1. Germline assignment: CDR1 SQVTM and CDR2 ANQGSEA. This CDR3 is built from 13 residues. This CDR3 is CSVEITVELGAFF.

The chain recombines TRBV3-1 with TRBJ2-7. This CDR3 is built from 15 residues. From germline, CDR1 is LGHDT and CDR2 YNNKEL (reference sequence). The CDR3 is CASSQGSMGYYEQYF.

V is TRBV4-2 and J is TRBJ2-7; TCRdb indicates TRBD1, and absent DNA this call remains unverified. Germline V gene lookup returns CDR1 LGHNA and CDR2 YNFKEQ. This CDR3 comprises 15 residues. CDR3: CASSQEATVGSEQYF.

V is TRBV7-8 and J is TRBJ2-7; TCRdb gives TRBD2 as the D gene, but with no DNA this cannot be confirmed. CDR3 length: 15 amino acids. CDR1 SGHVS and CDR2 FQNEAQ come from the germline V gene. The CDR3 region is CASNPLAGGHYEQYF.

The chain joins TRBV5-1 to TRBJ2-7; the TCRdb D gene call, TRBD1, has no DNA to confirm it. The CDR3 covers 16 residues. Germline CDR1 reads SGHRS; CDR2 reads YFSETQ. The CDR3 reads CASSLEPGQVSYEQYF.

The chain joins TRBV9 to TRBJ2-7. Germline V gives CDR1 SGDLS, CDR2 YYNGEE. This CDR3 has 13 amino acids. This CDR3 reads CASSIAASTEQYF.

V is TRBV5-1 and J is TRBJ1-4. The V gene's germline CDR1 is SGHRS and CDR2 YFSETQ. The CDR3 loop spans 16 amino acids. The CDR3 sequence is CASSLGPPGEQEKLFF.

The gene calls are TRBV7-9 and TRBJ2-5; with no DNA, the TCRdb D assignment of TRBD1 cannot be verified. CDR3 length: 12 residues. Germline V lookup: CDR1 SEHNR, CDR2 FQNEAQ (reference sequence). CDR3 loop: CASSYRIETQYF.

The chain couples TRBV29-1 to TRBJ2-7; TCRdb outputs TRBD1, but without DNA this stays unchecked. This CDR3 region has 13 residues. Germline-derived CDR1 and CDR2 are SQVTM and ANQGSEA. The CDR3 here is CSVEGQGREEQYF.

The V and J genes are TRBV9 and TRBJ1-2; TCRdb's assignment of TRBD1 cannot be checked, as there is no DNA. This CDR3 contains 15 residues. Germline V gene sequence: CDR1 SGDLS, CDR2 YYNGEE. This CDR3 is CASSVGPTANYGYTF.

V and J are TRBV27 and TRBJ2-5; TCRdb selects TRBD2, and the lack of DNA leaves this call unchecked. Germline values: CDR1 MNHEY, CDR2 SMNVEV (reference sequence). This CDR3 comprises 15 residues. CDR3 amino acids: CASSSPASGAETQYF.

The chain employs TRBV11-1 and TRBJ2-2; TCRdb's D call of TRBD1 is untestable without DNA. The CDR3 consists of 15 residues. The germline gives CDR1 SGHAT, CDR2 FQDESV (reference sequence). The CDR3 protein is CASSLDRVDTGELFF.

This chain uses TRBV28 with TRBJ1-1. CDR3 size: 14 residues. The germline CDR1 and CDR2 sequences are MDHEN and SYDVKM. The CDR3: CASSPWWPDTEAFF.

The CDR3 sequence: CASSLALMKGRAGTEAFF. The chain recombines TRBV5-5 with TRBJ1-1. Per the germline V gene, CDR1 is SGHKS and CDR2 is YYEKEE (reference sequence). The CDR3 spans 18 residues.

J is TRBJ1-1 and V is TRBV11-1; TCRdb picks TRBD1, but there is no DNA to check that call. Germline CDR1 and CDR2: SGHAT and FQDESV (reference sequence). The CDR3 contains 15 residues. The chain's CDR3 is CASSQATGGYTEAFF.

The rearrangement uses TRBV28 and TRBJ2-2. The germline V gene encodes CDR1 MDHEN and CDR2 SYDVKM. This CDR3 spans 13 amino acids. CDR3 in amino acids: CASSLLPTGELFF.

This chain connects TRBV5-5 to TRBJ2-1; TCRdb indicates TRBD2, and absent DNA this call remains unverified. The CDR3 consists of 13 residues. Germline values: CDR1 SGHKS, CDR2 YYEKEE (reference sequence). This CDR3 is CASRLGLPSEQFF.

V is TRBV5-1 and J is TRBJ2-5; the TCRdb call, TRBD2, lacks DNA for checking. Germline V gene data show CDR1 as SGHRS and CDR2 as YFSETQ. The CDR3 spans 19 residues. The CDR3 spells CASSLDLSGGFGGQETQYF.

V is TRBV4-2 and J is TRBJ2-3; the D call from TCRdb, TRBD2, cannot be confirmed without DNA. The CDR3 has 18 residues. Germline loops: CDR1 LGHNA, CDR2 YNFKEQ. The CDR3 reads CASSQNPVAGEVTDTQYF.